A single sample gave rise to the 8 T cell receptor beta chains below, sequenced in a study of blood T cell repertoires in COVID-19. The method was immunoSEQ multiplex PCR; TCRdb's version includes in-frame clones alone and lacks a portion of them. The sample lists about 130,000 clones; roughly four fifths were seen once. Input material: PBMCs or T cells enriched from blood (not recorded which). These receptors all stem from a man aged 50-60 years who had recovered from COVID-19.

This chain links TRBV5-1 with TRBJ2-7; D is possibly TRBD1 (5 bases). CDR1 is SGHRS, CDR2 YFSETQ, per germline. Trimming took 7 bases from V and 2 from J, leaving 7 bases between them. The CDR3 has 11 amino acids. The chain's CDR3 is CASGAAYEQYF. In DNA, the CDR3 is TGCGCCAGCGGGGCAGCCTACGAGCAGTACTTC.

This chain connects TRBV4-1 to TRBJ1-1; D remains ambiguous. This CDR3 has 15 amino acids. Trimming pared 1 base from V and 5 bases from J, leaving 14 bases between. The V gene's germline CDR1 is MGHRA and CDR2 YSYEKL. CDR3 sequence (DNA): TGCGCCAGCAGCCAAGGGTCGGCCGTCGGGACTGAAGCTTTCTTT. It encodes CASSQGSAVGTEAFF.

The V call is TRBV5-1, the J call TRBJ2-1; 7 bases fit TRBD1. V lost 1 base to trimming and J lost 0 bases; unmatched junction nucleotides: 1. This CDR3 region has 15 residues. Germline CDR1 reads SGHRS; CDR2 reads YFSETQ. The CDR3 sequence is CASSLTGDSYNEQFF. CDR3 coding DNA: TGCGCCAGCAGCTTGACAGGGGACTCCTACAATGAGCAGTTCTTC.

The CDR3 sequence: CASRAEGSVAEAFF. The CDR3 DNA is TGTGCCAGCAGGGCGGAGGGGAGTGTCGCTGAAGCTTTCTTT. The rearrangement uses TRBV6-5 and TRBJ1-1, with a weak D call TRBD1 (5 bases). Trimming removed 6 bases at V and 6 bases at J, with 17 bases between. Germline-derived CDR1 and CDR2 are MNHEY and SVGAGI. There are 14 residues in the CDR3.

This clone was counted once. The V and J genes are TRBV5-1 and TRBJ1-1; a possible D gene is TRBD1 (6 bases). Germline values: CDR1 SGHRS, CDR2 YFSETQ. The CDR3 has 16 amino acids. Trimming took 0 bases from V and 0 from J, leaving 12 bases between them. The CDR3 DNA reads TGCGCCAGCAGCTTGGTACCAACAGGGCTGAACACTGAAGCTTTCTTT. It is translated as CASSLVPTGLNTEAFF.

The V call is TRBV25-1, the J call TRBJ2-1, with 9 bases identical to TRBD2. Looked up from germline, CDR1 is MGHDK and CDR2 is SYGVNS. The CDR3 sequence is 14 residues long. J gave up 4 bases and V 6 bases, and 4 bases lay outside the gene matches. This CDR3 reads CASSAGGPYNEQFF. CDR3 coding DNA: TGTGCCAGCAGCGCGGGGGGGCCTTACAATGAGCAGTTCTTC.

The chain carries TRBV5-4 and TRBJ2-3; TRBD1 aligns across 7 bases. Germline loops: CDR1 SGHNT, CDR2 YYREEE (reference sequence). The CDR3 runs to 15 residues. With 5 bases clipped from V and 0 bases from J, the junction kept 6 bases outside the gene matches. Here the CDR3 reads CASRPGTASTDTQYF. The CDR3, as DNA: TGTGCCAGCAGGCCCGGGACAGCAAGCACAGATACGCAGTATTTT. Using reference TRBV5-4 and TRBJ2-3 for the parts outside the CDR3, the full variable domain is ETGVTQSPTHLIKTRGQQVTLRCSSQSGHNTVSWYQQALGQGPQFIFQYYREEENGRGNFPPRFSGLQFPNYSSELNVNALELDDSALYLCASRPGTASTDTQYFGPGTRLTVL.

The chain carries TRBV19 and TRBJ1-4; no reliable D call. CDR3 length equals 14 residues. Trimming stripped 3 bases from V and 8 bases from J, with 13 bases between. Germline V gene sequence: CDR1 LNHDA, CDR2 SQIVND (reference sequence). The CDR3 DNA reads TGTGCCAGTAGTATCCACCGGGAGGACGAAAAACTGTTTTTT. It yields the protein CASSIHREDEKLFF.